This T cell receptor (beta chain) came from a study of T cells in Graves' hyperthyroidism and ophthalmopathy. The CDR3 length is 17 residues. Trimming took 5 bases from V and 0 from J, leaving 17 bases between them. From RNA transcripts, TCR beta CDR3 regions were amplified. An initial round of RT-PCR targeting the TCR CDR3 relied on the HTBI primer set. MiXCR, run by TCRdb on the multiplex PCR reads, gives a single entry per CDR3 protein. The sample carries hundreds of thousands of distinct CDR3 sequences, roughly 14% recorded once. As for this clonotype: Antigen specificity is unknown.

Diagnostic assessment was based on clinical symptoms, serum thyroxine and TRAb, thyroid ultrasound and orbital computed tomography. PBMCs were derived from approximately 10 ml fresh peripheral blood. Study observations and caveats: Most thyroid clonotypes expanded above 0.001 were also detected in blood. Ophthalmopathy prediction by the model preceded onset by a median approximately 6.1 months.

This receptor was obtained from a woman between 40 and 55 years old with Graves' ophthalmopathy. Sequencing input: blood. The J gene is TRBJ1-5, the V gene TRBV12-3 or TRBV12-4; D is unresolved. The CDR3 reads CASSASGTHYSNQPQHF. CDR3 nucleotides: TGTGCCAGCAGTGCCTCGGGAACCCATTATAGCAATCAGCCCCAGCATTTT.